Shown below are 19 T cell receptor beta chains from a single sample sequenced in a study of blood T cells in healthy people across ages. Combining a sample-barcoded 5' primer with a J-beta primer mix, a second PCR ran for 7 to 11 cycles. One entry per CDR3 protein results from TCRdb running MiXCR on the 5' RACE reads. Altogether hundreds of thousands of distinct CDR3 sequences are present, approximately 55% being singletons, with the ten largest covering around 41%. Sequenced: blood. All receptors derive from a man older than 75 in good health.

V and J are TRBV21-1 and TRBJ2-7. TRBV21-1 is a documented pseudogene. The CDR3 runs to 12 residues. In DNA, the CDR3 is TGTGCCAGCAGCAAAGAATCCTACGAGCAGTACTTC. Translating gives CASSKESYEQYF.

In this sample, this clonotype turned up a few times. This rearrangement joins TRBV7-2 to TRBJ2-2; 9 bases fit TRBD2. The junction had 1 base not matched to a gene; V was cut back by 1 base and J by 4 bases. Looked up from germline, CDR1 is SGHTA and CDR2 is FQGNSA. CDR3 length equals 15 residues. CDR3: CASSLVLAGTGELFF. CDR3 nucleotide sequence: TGTGCCAGCAGCTTAGTACTAGCGGGCACCGGGGAGCTGTTTTTT.

The CDR3 spells CASSPAGPEREKLFF. The CDR3 DNA reads as TGCGCCAGCAGTCCGGCCGGCCCGGAGCGAGAAAAACTGTTTTTT. The rearrangement links TRBV5-1 to TRBJ1-4; D gene uncertain. Germline lookup yields CDR1 SGHRS and CDR2 YFSETQ. V gave up 5 bases and J gave up 8 bases, with 19 bases separating them. The CDR3 has 15 amino acids.

This sequence joins TRBV9 and TRBJ2-5; D is unresolved. V gave up 3 bases and J gave up 11 bases, with 17 bases separating them. This CDR3 spans 13 amino acids. Germline V gives CDR1 SGDLS, CDR2 YYNGEE. CDR3 coding DNA: TGTGCCAGCAGCGCCGCCCTGGGGAATGAGCAGTACTTC. Amino acid sequence: CASSAALGNEQYF. Together with reference TRBV9 and TRBJ2-5, the CDR3 gives the full variable domain: DSGVTQTPKHLITATGQRVTLRCSPRSGDLSVYWYQQSLDQGLQFLIQYYNGEERAKGNILERFSAQQFPDLHSELNLSSLELGDSALYFCASSAALGNEQYFGPGTRLLVL.

This clonotype was detected a few times. The junction departs from germline at one end; a sequencing error may be responsible. The gene calls are TRBV5-1 and TRBJ2-7, with 7 bases fitting TRBD2. The CDR3 covers 14 residues. Germline V gene sequence: CDR1 SGHRS, CDR2 YFSETQ. In DNA, the CDR3 is TGTGCCAGCAGCTTGGGGAGGGCCTCCTACGAGCAGTACTTC. It codes for CASSLGRASYEQYF. Together with reference TRBV5-1 and TRBJ2-7, the CDR3 gives the full variable domain: KAGVTQTPRYLIKTRGQQVTLSCSPISGHRSVSWYQQTPGQGLQFLFEYFSETQRNKGNFPGRFSGRQFSNSRSEMNVSTLELGDSALYLCASSLGRASYEQYFGPGTRLTVT.

This sequence joins TRBV7-9 and TRBJ1-2; the match to TRBD1 covers 9 bases. Germline CDR1 reads SEHNR; CDR2 reads FQNEAQ (reference sequence). The V and J ends lost 4 bases and 6 bases, in that order; junction bases with no gene match: 3. The CDR3 contains 13 residues. The CDR3: CASSCRTGDGYTF. The DNA for the CDR3 is TGTGCCAGCAGCTGCCGGACAGGGGATGGCTACACCTTC.

The chain couples TRBV20-1 to TRBJ2-5, with D possibly called TRBD1 or TRBD2 (5 bases each). This CDR3 spans 14 amino acids. V was pared by 2 bases and J by 11 bases, with 21 bases between. Germline loops: CDR1 DFQATT, CDR2 SNEGSKA (reference sequence). The CDR3 sequence: CSARSTLSVGEQYF. The CDR3 coding sequence is TGCAGTGCTAGATCGACTCTATCCGTGGGGGAGCAGTACTTC.

This CDR3 is CASSPQPAVLAGEQFF. CDR3 nucleotides: TGTGCCAGCAGTCCACAACCAGCGGTCCTGGCGGGTGAGCAGTTCTTC. The chain combines TRBV12-3 or TRBV12-4 with TRBJ2-1; possible D gene TRBD2, 5 bases. CDR3 length equals 16 residues. The V end was cut by 5 bases, the J end by 9 bases, with 23 bases between.

This clonotype was seen many times. The V gene is TRBV7-2, the J gene TRBJ2-7; tentatively, D is TRBD1 (5 bases). V dropped 6 bases and J dropped 2 bases, with 8 bases sitting between them. The CDR3 loop spans 12 amino acids. Per germline, CDR1 SGHTA and CDR2 FQGNSA. The CDR3 coding sequence is TGTGCCAGCAGTTTACAGGCCTACGAGCAGTACTTC. Translated, it gives CASSLQAYEQYF.

The V gene is TRBV2, the J gene TRBJ2-5; D is unclear. Trimming removed 8 bases from V and 5 bases from J, with 12 bases in between. Germline assignment: CDR1 SNHLY and CDR2 FYNNEI. The CDR3 covers 12 residues. The CDR3 sequence is CASGKPGETQYF. CDR3 in DNA: TGTGCCAGCGGCAAGCCCGGGGAGACCCAGTACTTC. Full variable domain (missing parts from reference TRBV2 and TRBJ2-5): EPEVTQTPSHQVTQMGQEVILRCVPISNHLYFYWYRQILGQKVEFLVSFYNNEISEKSEIFDDQFSVERPDGSNFTLKIRSTKLEDSAMYFCASGKPGETQYFGPGTRLLVL.

The table lists this clonotype with a few counts. The chain links TRBV7-2 to TRBJ2-7; D remains ambiguous. The CDR3 contains 17 residues. V gave up 6 bases and J gave up 3 bases, with 24 bases separating them. From germline, CDR1 is SGHTA and CDR2 FQGNSA. CDR3 residues: CASSYQRSALTFYEQYF. CDR3 in DNA: TGTGCCAGCAGTTACCAACGGTCGGCTCTTACCTTCTACGAGCAGTACTTC. Together with reference TRBV7-2 and TRBJ2-7, the CDR3 gives the full variable domain: GAGVSQSPSNKVTEKGKDVELRCDPISGHTALYWYRQSLGQGLEFLIYFQGNSAPDKSGLPSDRFSAERTGGSVSTLTIQRTQQEDSAVYLCASSYQRSALTFYEQYFGPGTRLTVT.

The chain uses TRBV6-5 and TRBJ1-2; a possible D gene is TRBD1 (6 bases). There are 15 residues in the CDR3. V gave up 0 bases and J gave up 6 bases, with 14 bases separating them. CDR1 is MNHEY, CDR2 SVGAGI, per germline. The DNA for the CDR3 is TGTGCCAGCAGTTACTCCCTCCAGGGGAACGATGGCTACACCTTC. Its translation is CASSYSLQGNDGYTF.

This clonotype was detected many times. The chain has TRBV20-1 and TRBJ1-1; TRBD1 agrees at 11 bases. Looked up from germline, CDR1 is DFQATT and CDR2 is SNEGSKA (reference sequence). The junction had 8 bases not matched to a gene; V was cut back by 0 bases and J by 5 bases. This CDR3 has 16 residues. CDR3 loop: CSARDRTGGRLTEAFF. The DNA of the CDR3 is TGCAGTGCTAGAGATCGGACAGGGGGCCGGTTGACTGAAGCTTTCTTT.

This clonotype showed up just a few times. The J gene is TRBJ1-1, the V gene TRBV29-1; the D gene is possibly TRBD1 (5 bases). The CDR3 has 12 amino acids. Germline V gene sequence: CDR1 SQVTM, CDR2 ANQGSEA. Trimming cost V 7 bases and J 4 bases, with 13 bases left between them. CDR3 DNA: TGCAGCGGCCTGGGGGAGGGCACTGAAGCTTTCTTT. Its protein product is CSGLGEGTEAFF.

V gene TRBV29-1 combines with J gene TRBJ2-1, with TRBD2 matching 10 bases. The CDR3 runs 17 residues. The V segment lost 6 bases and the J segment 4 bases; nucleotides outside the gene matches: 15. The germline gives CDR1 SQVTM, CDR2 ANQGSEA. The CDR3 loop reads CSVRAGSGRRGYNEQFF. The CDR3 coding sequence is TGCAGCGTGCGGGCGGGTAGCGGGAGGAGGGGTTACAATGAGCAGTTCTTC.

The chain uses TRBV5-1 and TRBJ2-1; 11 bases match TRBD2. Germline CDR1 reads SGHRS; CDR2 reads YFSETQ. The CDR3 is 15 amino acids. V lost 4 bases, J lost 4 bases, and 4 bases stayed unmatched. CDR3 sequence: CASSVLAGDYNEQFF. The CDR3 DNA follows: TGCGCCAGCAGCGTACTAGCGGGGGATTACAATGAGCAGTTCTTC. Filled out from reference TRBV5-1 and TRBJ2-1, the complete variable domain reads KAGVTQTPRYLIKTRGQQVTLSCSPISGHRSVSWYQQTPGQGLQFLFEYFSETQRNKGNFPGRFSGRQFSNSRSEMNVSTLELGDSALYLCASSVLAGDYNEQFFGPGTRLTVL.

V and J are TRBV5-1 and TRBJ2-3, with 12 bases matching TRBD2. The CDR3 length is 14 residues. With 7 bases clipped from V and 14 bases from J, the junction kept 14 bases outside the gene matches. Germline lookup yields CDR1 SGHRS and CDR2 YFSETQ. CDR3 in amino acids: CASGVTSGSRYAYF. CDR3 coding DNA: TGCGCCAGCGGCGTGACTAGCGGGAGCAGATACGCGTATTTT.

The chain recombines TRBV6-5 with TRBJ1-1; tentatively, D is TRBD1 (6 bases). Trimming cost V 3 bases and J 4 bases, with 15 bases left between them. The germline V gene encodes CDR1 MNHEY and CDR2 SVGAGI. This CDR3 is built from 15 residues. The CDR3: CASSYLRTVATEAFF. DNA of the CDR3: TGTGCCAGCAGTTATTTGAGGACAGTCGCCACTGAAGCTTTCTTT.

The chain links TRBV4-1 to TRBJ2-7, with 8 bases fitting TRBD1. Unmatched junction bases numbered 13, after V lost 3 bases and J lost 12 bases. This CDR3 has 14 amino acids. Per the germline V gene, CDR1 is MGHRA and CDR2 is YSYEKL. CDR3 coding DNA: TGCGCCAGCAGCCATGTCAGGGGGCGACCCATCGTGTACTTC. Its protein is CASSHVRGRPIVYF.